Shown below are 14 T cell receptor beta chains from a single sample sequenced in a study of response to subunit inactivated influenza vaccine. One entry per CDR3 protein, called by TCRdb with MiXCR from the RT-PCR reads. The sample records roughly 760,000 distinct CDR3 sequences, about 20% being singletons. The input for sequencing was PBMCs from blood, taken around 5 days after vaccination. Receptors originate from a man over 45 who received an inactivated influenza vaccine.

This rearrangement joins TRBV3-1 to TRBJ2-3; TRBD2 aligns across 9 bases. The length of the CDR3 is 22 residues. Germline trimming cut 1 base from V and 0 bases from J; bases unmatched to any gene: 20. Germline-derived CDR1 and CDR2 are LGHDT and YNNKEL (reference sequence). CDR3 sequence: CASSQVVDLSGRLSRSTDTQYF. CDR3 coding DNA: TGTGCCAGCAGCCAAGTTGTGGACCTTAGCGGGAGACTGAGTAGAAGCACAGATACGCAGTATTTT.

The chain has TRBV6-2 or TRBV6-3 and TRBJ2-7, with 7 bases fitting TRBD1. Germline values: CDR1 MNHEY, CDR2 SVGEGT. Trimming removed 6 bases from V and 2 bases from J; junction bases left unmatched: 10. The CDR3 totals 15 residues. The chain's CDR3 is CASSPAGTATYEQYF. CDR3 sequence (DNA): TGTGCCAGCAGCCCCGCCGGGACAGCAACCTACGAGCAGTACTTC.

In this sample, this clonotype turned up a few times. The CDR3: CAISDVGSGHNEQFF. The CDR3 DNA reads as TGTGCCATCAGTGATGTGGGCAGCGGCCACAATGAGCAGTTCTTC. This chain joins TRBV10-3 and TRBJ2-1, with a tentative D call TRBD2 (5 bases). Germline assignment: CDR1 ENHRY and CDR2 SYGVKD. Between the trimmed V and J ends, which lost 3 bases and 5 bases, there was a span of 14 bases. The CDR3 length is 15 residues.

This chain joins TRBV10-3 and TRBJ2-1; 14 nucleotides align to TRBD2. Germline V lookup: CDR1 ENHRY, CDR2 SYGVKD. Trimming cost V 3 bases and J 6 bases; bases outside gene matches: 4. The length of the CDR3 is 16 residues. CDR3 sequence reads: CAISDIGLAGGNEQFF. CDR3 nucleotide sequence: TGTGCCATCAGTGACATCGGACTAGCGGGGGGCAATGAGCAGTTCTTC.

This clonotype was seen at least ten times. The DNA for the CDR3 is TGTGCCAGCGGGGCAGGGGGCGCGATACAGCCCCAGCATTTT. Translation gives CASGAGGAIQPQHF. The gene calls are TRBV27 and TRBJ1-5, with 8 bases identical to TRBD1. The junction had 10 bases not matched to a gene; V was cut back by 8 bases and J by 7 bases. The CDR3 is 14 amino acids. CDR1 is MNHEY, CDR2 SMNVEV, per germline (reference sequence).

The genes are TRBV7-6 and TRBJ2-3, with TRBD2 matching 10 bases. The CDR3 spans 20 residues. Trimming took 5 bases from V and 2 from J; bases not matched to a gene: 19. Germline V gives CDR1 SGHVS, CDR2 FNYEAQ. The CDR3 DNA reads TGTGCCAGCAGCCCCCGAACTCGTCTAGCGGGAGTGGGGGACACAGATACGCAGTATTTT. As protein: CASSPRTRLAGVGDTDTQYF.

The rearrangement uses TRBV20-1 and TRBJ2-3; 15 bases fit TRBD2. Germline CDR1 is DFQATT and CDR2 is SNEGSKA (reference sequence). The V gene end was trimmed by 2 bases and the J gene end by 0 bases; junction bases not matched to a gene: 6. The CDR3 runs 18 residues. Written as DNA, the CDR3 is TGCAGTGCTAGATCACCGGGACTAGCGGGAGGTAGCACAGATACGCAGTATTTT. Protein product: CSARSPGLAGGSTDTQYF.

The CDR3 protein is CAWNSGRAPDTQYF. CDR3 DNA sequence: TGTGCCTGGAATAGTGGGAGGGCCCCAGATACGCAGTATTTT. This rearrangement joins TRBV30 to TRBJ2-3; 7 nucleotides align to TRBD2. Losses at the gene ends were 4 bases for V and 4 bases for J; bases not matched to a gene: 8. The CDR3 extends over 14 amino acids. CDR1 is GTSNPN, CDR2 SVGIG, per germline (reference sequence).

For this clonotype: One junction end does not reproduce the germline sequence, and a read error may be involved. The chain has TRBV28 and TRBJ2-1, with TRBD2 as a possible D gene (5 bases). The length of the CDR3 is 12 residues. Germline CDR1 MDHEN, CDR2 SYDVKM. The DNA for the CDR3 is TGTGCCAGAAGTTTATGGCGCGGGGAGCAGTTCTTC. Its protein is CARSLWRGEQFF.

This chain uses TRBV5-6 with TRBJ2-7, with D perhaps matching TRBD2 (6 bases). Trimming removed 0 bases at V and 5 bases at J, with 15 bases between. The CDR3 runs 15 residues. CDR1 is SGHDT and CDR2 is YYEEEE in the germline V gene. CDR3 coding DNA: TGTGCCAGCAGCTTGGTGGGGGGTAACGGCCACGAGCAGTACTTC. Protein sequence: CASSLVGGNGHEQYF.

This clonotype was recorded a few times. The genes are TRBV29-1 and TRBJ1-2; D possibly corresponds to TRBD1 (5 bases). CDR3 length equals 16 residues. CDR1 and CDR2 from the germline V gene are SQVTM and ANQGSEA. V lost 4 bases, J lost 2 bases, and 20 bases lay in between. The CDR3 loop is CSVGSSPGAGNYGYTF. The CDR3 nucleotides are TGCAGCGTTGGATCCAGTCCCGGGGCAGGAAACTATGGCTACACCTTC.

The genes are TRBV6-2 or TRBV6-3 and TRBJ2-7; weak D call: TRBD1 (5 bases). This CDR3 is 15 amino acids long. Trimming took 2 bases from V and 2 from J, leaving 13 bases between them. Germline loops: CDR1 MNHEY, CDR2 SVGEGT. The CDR3 reads CASSYPTTGTYEQYF. CDR3 nucleotides: TGTGCCAGCAGTTACCCCACAACAGGAACCTACGAGCAGTACTTC.

This clonotype turned up a few times. J is TRBJ2-7 and V is TRBV27; 9 bases are shared with TRBD1. CDR3 size: 18 residues. Germline assignment: CDR1 MNHEY and CDR2 SMNVEV (reference sequence). V was pared by 4 bases and J by 3 bases, with 16 bases of the junction left unmatched. CDR3 sequence: CASSSWGQGLKKIYEQYF. The CDR3 DNA follows: TGTGCCAGCAGTTCATGGGGACAGGGACTAAAAAAAATCTACGAGCAGTACTTC.

This clonotype was seen only a few times. J is TRBJ2-3 and V is TRBV11-2; TRBD1 is a possible D gene (5 bases). In germline, CDR1 is SGHAT, CDR2 FQNNGV. The CDR3 extends over 15 amino acids. V was pared by 1 base and J by 4 bases, with 12 bases between. CDR3 DNA sequence: TGTGCCAGCAGCTTAGGGGCAGGGAAGGCAGATACGCAGTATTTT. This translates into CASSLGAGKADTQYF.